This T cell receptor (beta chain) was obtained from a study of shared clonotypes between healthy human individuals. Using immunoSEQ multiplex PCR, the repertoire was profiled, and TCRdb retains in-frame clones only, with some absent. The repertoire includes fewer than 2.5 million clones, over 85% of them detected once, and approximately 0.37% sits in the top ten. CDR3 length: 15 residues. Germline values: CDR1 SGHAT, CDR2 FQNNGV. With 2 bases removed from V and 1 base from J, the gap between germline ends came to 6 bases. Sequenced input: naive CD4+ T cells from PBMCs. Subset indicated: CD45RA+ positively selected. This clonotype was obtained from a man between 18 and 35 years old in good health. Some clones in this sample may be carry-over from other donors' samples. The chain joins TRBV11-2 to TRBJ2-6; D is unresolved. The CDR3 loop is CASSLQVSGANVLTF. CDR3 nucleotide sequence: TGTGCCAGCAGCTTACAGGTATCTGGGGCCAACGTCCTGACTTTC.